One and the same sample provided the 14 T cell receptor beta chains below, sequenced in a study of human T cells and chemical hapten exposure. The time point is: pre-sensitization, week 0. Indicated treatment: therapeutic diphenylcyclopropenone sensitization with weekly scalp DPC. In TCRdb, the RACE reads were re-called with MiXCR into one record per CDR3 protein. Of over 85,000 distinct CDR3 sequences listed, more than 10% are singletons. This sample comprised whole blood, obtained in connection with sensitization to the hapten diphenylcyclopropenone (DPC). These receptors were collected from a woman aged 55-69 years with alopecia areata. Some clones in this sample may be carry-over from other donors' samples.

This clonotype was seen ten or more times. The chain combines TRBV18 with TRBJ1-4; 9 positions agree with TRBD1. CDR3 length: 15 amino acids. The J segment lost 6 bases and the V segment lost 5 bases, leaving 7 bases of the junction unmatched. From germline, CDR1 is KGHSH and CDR2 LQKENI. CDR3 region: CASSTGTGFDEKLFF. In DNA, the CDR3 is TGTGCCAGCTCAACCGGGACAGGGTTTGATGAAAAACTGTTTTTT.

This clonotype was counted a few times. V gene TRBV2 combines with J gene TRBJ2-2, with D possibly being TRBD1 (6 bases). The CDR3 extends over 13 amino acids. CDR1 and CDR2 (germline): SNHLY, FYNNEI. The V end was cut by 7 bases, the J end by 3 bases, with 9 bases between. The CDR3 spells CASTGQYTGELFF. Written as DNA, the CDR3 is TGTGCCAGCACCGGACAGTACACCGGGGAGCTGTTTTTT.

The table lists this clonotype with a few counts. This chain links TRBV6-5 with TRBJ2-7, with TRBD1 identical over 9 bases. The CDR3 loop spans 15 amino acids. CDR1 and CDR2 from the germline V gene are MNHEY and SVGAGI. Trimming removed 4 bases from V and 5 bases from J; junction bases left unmatched: 9. The CDR3 protein is CASSSGGQGTDEQYF. The CDR3 DNA is TGTGCCAGCAGTTCGGGTGGACAGGGGACGGACGAGCAGTACTTC.

Ten or more counts support this clonotype. This chain links TRBV5-6 with TRBJ2-5; no definite D call. Germline lookup yields CDR1 SGHDT and CDR2 YYEEEE. The ends were cut back, 0 bases at V and 0 bases at J, with 6 bases in the middle. CDR3 length: 14 amino acids. The CDR3 loop reads CASSLAAYQETQYF. For the CDR3, the DNA is TGTGCCAGCAGCTTGGCGGCGTACCAAGAGACCCAGTACTTC.

This clonotype appeared a few times. This rearrangement joins TRBV3-1 to TRBJ2-7, with D possibly matching TRBD1 (6 bases). This CDR3 is 14 amino acids long. Germline loops: CDR1 LGHDT, CDR2 YNNKEL (reference sequence). V was cut by 4 bases and J by 3 bases, with 13 bases left in between. The CDR3 spells CASSPVGTHYEQYF. The CDR3, as DNA: TGTGCCAGCAGCCCAGTAGGGACACACTACGAGCAGTACTTC.

This clonotype turned up a few times. The chain joins TRBV18 to TRBJ2-5; D remains ambiguous. The CDR3 covers 14 residues. Trimming took off 0 bases at V and 1 base at J, with 6 bases between the two ends. Germline assignment: CDR1 KGHSH and CDR2 LQKENI. The chain's CDR3 is CASSPPGSQETQYF. CDR3 nucleotide sequence: TGTGCCAGCTCACCACCGGGGTCCCAAGAGACCCAGTACTTC.

The chain carries TRBV7-9 and TRBJ1-4; TRBD1 is a possible D gene (6 bases). CDR3 size: 14 residues. The germline CDR1 and CDR2 sequences are SEHNR and FQNEAQ (reference sequence). Trimming removed 5 bases from V and 7 bases from J, with 14 bases in between. CDR3 nucleotides: TGTGCCAGCAGCCCAGGGGTTCGAGGTGAAAAACTGTTTTTT. Translation gives CASSPGVRGEKLFF.

This clonotype has at least ten counts. The chain has TRBV3-1 and TRBJ2-1, with TRBD2 matching over 10 bases. Germline assignment: CDR1 LGHDT and CDR2 YNNKEL (reference sequence). This CDR3 has 15 amino acids. The J segment lost 8 bases and the V segment lost 3 bases, leaving 7 bases of the junction unmatched. CDR3 in amino acids: CASSQGAGGRYEQFF. The CDR3, as DNA: TGTGCCAGCAGCCAGGGAGCGGGGGGGCGATATGAGCAGTTCTTC.

This clonotype was seen many times. At one end the junction does not follow the germline gene, possibly because of a read error. The V gene is TRBV10-3, the J gene TRBJ1-6; D remains ambiguous. CDR3 size: 12 residues. Germline CDR1 reads ENHRY; CDR2 reads SYGVKD. CDR3 in amino acids: CAVRTENSPLHF. CDR3 nucleotides: TGTGCCGTCAGAACAGAAAATTCACCCCTCCACTTT.

This clonotype was picked up many times. V gene TRBV7-9 combines with J gene TRBJ1-1, with TRBD1 as a possible D gene (6 bases). CDR3 length: 14 residues. The V end was cut by 7 bases, the J end by 1 base, with 13 bases between. Germline values: CDR1 SEHNR, CDR2 FQNEAQ (reference sequence). CDR3 in DNA: TGTGCCAGCAATCCTGTGGACAGGAACACTGAAGCTTTCTTT. This gives the protein CASNPVDRNTEAFF.

This clonotype was counted many times. This rearrangement joins TRBV12-3 or TRBV12-4 to TRBJ1-6, with no clear D. The CDR3 loop spans 13 amino acids. The V and J ends lost 6 bases and 10 bases respectively, with 13 bases between them. CDR3 nucleotides: TGTGCCAGCAGATCGAAGGGAATCTCACCCCTCCACTTT. It specifies CASRSKGISPLHF.

This CDR3 reads CASSIWKARASNTGELFF. The CDR3, as DNA: TGTGCCAGCAGCATCTGGAAGGCTCGGGCTTCAAACACCGGGGAGCTGTTTTTT. The rearrangement uses TRBV14 and TRBJ2-2, with no clear D. The V gene's germline CDR1 is SGHDN and CDR2 FVKESK. The CDR3 has 18 residues. The ends were cut back, 5 bases at V and 2 bases at J, with 21 bases in the middle.

This clonotype was detected many times. This rearrangement joins TRBV6-2 or TRBV6-3 to TRBJ2-1; 9 positions agree with TRBD2. The CDR3 sequence is 16 residues long. Germline loops: CDR1 MNHEY, CDR2 SVGEGT. Trimming at V came to 0 bases and at J to 1 base, leaving 1 base not matched to a gene. The CDR3 region is CASSYSSGGSYNEQFF. In nucleotides, the CDR3 is TGTGCCAGCAGTTACTCTAGCGGGGGTTCCTACAATGAGCAGTTCTTC.

This clonotype has at least ten counts. The chain joins TRBV14 to TRBJ2-3; possible D gene TRBD1, 6 bases. Trimming removed 0 bases from V and 7 bases from J, with 14 bases in between. CDR3 size: 15 residues. From germline, CDR1 is SGHDN and CDR2 FVKESK. The CDR3 region is CASSQDFMGANTQYF. The CDR3 DNA is TGTGCCAGCAGCCAAGATTTTATGGGGGCAAATACGCAGTATTTT.